These 27 T cell receptor beta chains originate from one sample sequenced in a study of T-cell memory formation after mild COVID-19. In TCRdb, the 5' RACE reads were re-called with MiXCR into one record per CDR3 protein. The sample shows over 150,000 distinct CDR3 sequences, 13% of them seen only once. The specimen sequenced was PBMCs or a T cell subset sorted from them (not recorded which). The receptors were gathered from a man younger than 30 who had mild COVID-19 (a few samples of this study predate the infection). Cell type and time point are not known.

J is TRBJ2-6 and V is TRBV29-1; no definite D call. The CDR3 spans 15 residues. Trimming took 4 bases from V and 1 from J, leaving 11 bases between them. The germline CDR1 and CDR2 sequences are SQVTM and ANQGSEA. CDR3 protein: CSVVNSKSGANVLTF. CDR3 DNA sequence: TGCAGCGTTGTGAACAGCAAATCTGGGGCCAACGTCCTGACTTTC.

The chain uses TRBV7-9 and TRBJ2-1; 11 bases agree with TRBD2. In germline, CDR1 is SEHNR, CDR2 FQNEAQ (reference sequence). The V segment lost 6 bases and the J segment 6 bases; nucleotides outside the gene matches: 10. The CDR3 is 16 residues long. The CDR3 bases are TGTGCCAGCAGTCCCCGGGCCGGGACTAGCGGCAATGAGCAGTTCTTC. Its protein product is CASSPRAGTSGNEQFF.

This clonotype has ten or more counts. The chain uses TRBV5-6 and TRBJ2-3; TRBD2 might be the D (6 bases). V shed 2 bases and J shed 1 base, with 8 bases lying between them. CDR3 length equals 14 residues. Per germline, CDR1 SGHDT and CDR2 YYEEEE. CDR3 protein: CASSFPGGTDTQYF. Written as DNA, the CDR3 is TGTGCCAGCAGCTTTCCGGGGGGCACAGATACGCAGTATTTT.

This clonotype was seen many times. V gene TRBV2 combines with J gene TRBJ1-2; 8 bases fit TRBD1. The junction had 0 bases not matched to a gene; V was cut back by 4 bases and J by 5 bases. CDR1 SNHLY and CDR2 FYNNEI come from the germline V gene. The CDR3 loop spans 12 amino acids. CDR3 in DNA: TGTGCCAGCAGTGGACAGGGGTATGGCTACACCTTC. Translation gives CASSGQGYGYTF.

There are a few counts of this clonotype. J is TRBJ2-7 and V is TRBV2, with TRBD1 matching over 8 bases. The V and J ends lost 7 bases and 6 bases, in that order; junction bases with no gene match: 11. The CDR3 is 14 residues long. Germline CDR1 is SNHLY and CDR2 is FYNNEI. Here the CDR3 reads CASNLETGVIEQYF. CDR3 bases: TGTGCCAGCAATCTAGAGACAGGGGTAATCGAGCAGTACTTC.

This clonotype was found a few times. The chain employs TRBV27 and TRBJ1-6; possible D gene TRBD1, 6 bases. The germline gives CDR1 MNHEY, CDR2 SMNVEV (reference sequence). This CDR3 is built from 13 residues. Trimming cost V 7 bases and J 7 bases, with 11 bases left between them. The CDR3 nucleotides read TGTGCCAGCACCACAGGGAAAAATTCACCCCTCCACTTT. It specifies CASTTGKNSPLHF.

V and J are TRBV3-1 and TRBJ1-5; TRBD1 matches 12 bases. V shed 1 base, J shed 7 bases, and the junction held 5 bases outside the gene matches. CDR1 and CDR2 (germline): LGHDT, YNNKEL (reference sequence). The length of the CDR3 is 16 residues. The CDR3 region is CASSQAGQGAGQPQHF. The CDR3 DNA sequence: TGTGCCAGCAGCCAAGCGGGACAGGGGGCAGGGCAGCCCCAGCATTTT.

This clonotype appeared a few times. V is TRBV20-1 and J is TRBJ2-1; D is unresolved. This CDR3 has 12 amino acids. CDR1 and CDR2 (germline): DFQATT, SNEGSKA (reference sequence). Trimming took off 3 bases at V and 4 bases at J, with 7 bases between the two ends. In nucleotides, the CDR3 is TGCAGTGCTAGGGCGACGTACAATGAGCAGTTCTTC. Protein: CSARATYNEQFF.

Only a few counts were recorded for this clonotype. The V gene is TRBV4-1, the J gene TRBJ2-1; D possibly corresponds to TRBD1 (5 bases). The germline V gene has CDR1 MGHRA and CDR2 YSYEKL. The CDR3 contains 12 residues. V lost 3 bases and J 9 bases, leaving 9 bases between the germline ends. CDR3 sequence: CASSQGQGEQFF. CDR3 in DNA: TGCGCCAGCAGCCAGGGCCAGGGTGAGCAGTTCTTC.

The chain recombines TRBV13 with TRBJ2-6; D tentatively fits TRBD1 or TRBD2 (5 bases each). The ends were cut back, 4 bases at V and 10 bases at J, with 14 bases in the middle. Germline V gives CDR1 PRHDT, CDR2 FYEKMQ (reference sequence). The CDR3 is 14 amino acids. CDR3 loop: CASSSPGRSNVLTF. DNA of the CDR3: TGTGCCAGCAGCTCCCCGGGACGGTCGAACGTCCTGACTTTC.

CDR3 amino acids: CASSFTGGELFF. The CDR3 nucleotides are TGTGCCAGCAGCTTCACAGGAGGGGAGCTGTTTTTT. The rearrangement links TRBV7-2 to TRBJ2-2; a possible D gene is TRBD1 (5 bases). With 3 bases removed from V and 8 bases from J, the gap between germline ends came to 7 bases. CDR1 is SGHTA and CDR2 is FQGNSA in the germline V gene. This CDR3 has 12 residues.

The genes are TRBV5-1 and TRBJ2-3; D might be TRBD1 (7 bases). Germline-derived CDR1 and CDR2 are SGHRS and YFSETQ. CDR3 size: 16 residues. V lost 9 bases and J 0 bases, leaving 20 bases between the germline ends. Here the CDR3 DNA reads TGCGCCACCTCGGGAGACAGGGCTTCTAGCACAGATACGCAGTATTTT. This translates into CATSGDRASSTDTQYF.

The gene calls are TRBV7-2 and TRBJ2-2; 8 nucleotides agree with TRBD1. The V segment lost 5 bases and the J segment 6 bases; nucleotides outside the gene matches: 11. This CDR3 region has 16 residues. In germline, CDR1 is SGHTA, CDR2 FQGNSA. CDR3 protein: CASSANGQGASGELFF. The CDR3 region has the DNA TGTGCCAGCAGCGCGAACGGACAGGGTGCATCCGGGGAGCTGTTTTTT.

The chain links TRBV14 to TRBJ1-2, with D maybe TRBD1 (6 bases). Germline CDR1 is SGHDN and CDR2 is FVKESK. V was trimmed by 0 bases and J by 8 bases, leaving 13 bases between them. This CDR3 region has 14 residues. CDR3 protein: CASSQDYRVGGYTF. CDR3 DNA sequence: TGTGCCAGCAGCCAAGACTACAGGGTCGGAGGCTACACCTTC.

This clonotype appeared a few times. Written as DNA, the CDR3 is TGTGCCAGCGCGGTCTTGGAAGCAACCCCAGGGCAGTTCTTC. Amino acids: CASAVLEATPGQFF. The chain carries TRBV6-1 and TRBJ2-1; no reliable D call. Germline values: CDR1 MNHNS, CDR2 SASEGT. Deletions cut 8 bases from V and 12 bases from J, with 23 bases between. The CDR3 extends over 14 amino acids.

This clonotype was picked up a small number of times. V usage is TRBV7-2 and J usage is TRBJ2-1, with D maybe TRBD2 (7 bases). Trimming stripped 3 bases from V and 4 bases from J, with 16 bases between. Per germline, CDR1 SGHTA and CDR2 FQGNSA. There are 16 residues in the CDR3. In DNA form, the CDR3 reads TGTGCCAGCAGCTTTAGTCCGGGGGGCCAGTACAATGAGCAGTTCTTC. This translates into CASSFSPGGQYNEQFF.

The J gene is TRBJ1-1, the V gene TRBV7-2; possible D gene TRBD1, 6 bases. Germline V CDR1 and CDR2: SGHTA, FQGNSA. This CDR3 comprises 13 residues. Trimming cost V 7 bases and J 1 base, with 10 bases left between them. CDR3 amino acids: CASTLGQNTEAFF. CDR3 nucleotide sequence: TGTGCCAGCACCCTGGGACAGAACACTGAAGCTTTCTTT.

This clonotype has a handful of counts. V usage is TRBV7-2 and J usage is TRBJ1-4; D is uncertain. Germline values: CDR1 SGHTA, CDR2 FQGNSA. Between the trimmed V and J ends, which lost 0 bases and 8 bases, there was a span of 13 bases. The CDR3 is 15 amino acids. The CDR3 sequence is CASSLATGSGEKLFF. As DNA, the CDR3 is TGTGCCAGCAGCTTAGCGACCGGGTCCGGGGAAAAACTGTTTTTT.

The rearrangement links TRBV7-3 to TRBJ2-2; 7 nucleotides match TRBD1. The CDR3 extends over 16 amino acids. Germline lookup yields CDR1 SGHTA and CDR2 FQGTGA. Unmatched junction bases numbered 7, after V lost 4 bases and J lost 2 bases. The CDR3 sequence is CASSSRRQGNTGELFF. The CDR3 DNA reads as TGTGCCAGCAGCTCCCGGCGACAGGGAAACACCGGGGAGCTGTTTTTT.

This clonotype was detected only a few times. Germline is not matched at one junction end, which may reflect a read error. The chain joins TRBV7-2 to TRBJ2-1, with D perhaps TRBD1 (6 bases). Germline CDR1 and CDR2: SGHTA and FQGNSA. The CDR3 consists of 15 residues. CDR3 nucleotides: TGTGCCAGCACCCCCCCTGGACAGATATACAATGGGCAGTTCTTC. Protein product: CASTPPGQIYNGQFF.

This clonotype was picked up many times. This rearrangement joins TRBV6-5 to TRBJ1-5; no reliable D call. Germline V gene lookup returns CDR1 MNHEY and CDR2 SVGAGI. This CDR3 contains 14 residues. Trimming stripped 3 bases from V and 7 bases from J, with 13 bases between. The CDR3 DNA sequence: TGTGCCAGCAGTTATGGCGGGGATGGCCAGCCCCAGCATTTT. As protein: CASSYGGDGQPQHF.

This clonotype was detected a few times. The chain employs TRBV5-1 and TRBJ2-5; unclear D gene. This CDR3 spans 15 amino acids. Trimming took 0 bases from V and 4 from J, leaving 13 bases between them. Germline V gene lookup returns CDR1 SGHRS and CDR2 YFSETQ. The CDR3 is CASSLGPLLGETQYF. Written as DNA, the CDR3 is TGCGCCAGCAGCTTGGGCCCCTTGTTAGGAGAGACCCAGTACTTC. Full variable domain (missing parts from reference TRBV5-1 and TRBJ2-5): KAGVTQTPRYLIKTRGQQVTLSCSPISGHRSVSWYQQTPGQGLQFLFEYFSETQRNKGNFPGRFSGRQFSNSRSEMNVSTLELGDSALYLCASSLGPLLGETQYFGPGTRLLVL.

This clonotype has a handful of counts. This rearrangement joins TRBV7-3 to TRBJ2-3, with D hard to call. This CDR3 region has 13 residues. The germline V gene encodes CDR1 SGHTA and CDR2 FQGTGA. V lost 9 bases and J lost 0, with 10 bases in between. CDR3 region: CASGRTSTDTQYF. DNA for the CDR3: TGTGCCAGTGGGCGTACCAGCACAGATACGCAGTATTTT.

This chain links TRBV5-6 with TRBJ2-2; D remains ambiguous. Germline loops: CDR1 SGHDT, CDR2 YYEEEE. The CDR3 runs to 12 residues. V was pared by 2 bases and J by 7 bases, with 6 bases between. The CDR3 loop is CASSFYSGELFF. The CDR3 nucleotides read TGTGCCAGCAGCTTTTATAGCGGGGAGCTGTTTTTT. Drawing the rest from reference TRBV5-6 and TRBJ2-2, the complete variable domain is DAGVTQSPTHLIKTRGQQVTLRCSPKSGHDTVSWYQQALGQGPQFIFQYYEEEERQRGNFPDRFSGHQFPNYSSELNVNALLLGDSALYLCASSFYSGELFFGEGSRLTVL.

This clonotype was counted at least ten times. The V gene is TRBV5-1, the J gene TRBJ1-1, with TRBD1 matching over 11 bases. The CDR3 is made up of 16 amino acids. V was pared by 4 bases and J by 7 bases, with 12 bases of the junction left unmatched. CDR1 is SGHRS and CDR2 is YFSETQ in the germline V gene. The CDR3 region is CASSLGQGAMNDEAFF. The CDR3 bases are TGCGCCAGCAGCCTAGGACAGGGGGCGATGAATGATGAAGCTTTCTTT.

The V gene is TRBV5-1, the J gene TRBJ2-2; 7 bases are a match to TRBD1. In germline, CDR1 is SGHRS, CDR2 YFSETQ. The CDR3 covers 14 residues. J lost 9 bases, V lost 0 bases, and 5 bases had no gene match. CDR3 nucleotides: TGCGCCAGCAGCTTGGAAGGGACAGCAAGGGAGCTGTTTTTT. Amino acid sequence: CASSLEGTARELFF.

The gene calls are TRBV7-2 and TRBJ1-2; tentatively, D is TRBD1 (5 bases). V lost 6 bases and J lost 5, with 16 bases in between. In germline, CDR1 is SGHTA, CDR2 FQGNSA. This CDR3 is built from 14 residues. The CDR3 reads CASRPDGTHYGYTF. CDR3 nucleotides: TGTGCCAGCAGGCCAGACGGGACTCATTATGGCTACACCTTC.